The next 19 T cell receptor beta chains were all read from a single sample in a study of T cells in Graves' hyperthyroidism and ophthalmopathy. RNA transcripts served as the template for amplifying TCR beta CDR3 regions. The HTBI primer set was used in a first-round RT-PCR of the TCR CDR3. From the multiplex PCR reads, TCRdb called clonotypes with MiXCR, one entry per CDR3 protein. The sample carries 600,000 to 650,000 distinct CDR3 sequences, 15% to 20% recorded once. Source material: blood. These receptors all come from a woman in her thirties with Graves' hyperthyroidism.

This clonotype was detected many times. The rearrangement links TRBV13 to TRBJ2-1; TRBD2 matches 7 bases. The CDR3 covers 14 residues. CDR1 PRHDT and CDR2 FYEKMQ come from the germline V gene (reference sequence). V lost 8 bases to trimming and J lost 8 bases; unmatched junction nucleotides: 12. Written as DNA, the CDR3 is TGTGCCAGCTCCGGGGAGGGAGGGCTCGATGAGCAGTTCTTC. This codes for CASSGEGGLDEQFF. Using reference TRBV13 and TRBJ2-1 for the parts outside the CDR3, the full variable domain is AAGVIQSPRHLIKEKRETATLKCYPIPRHDTVYWYQQGPGQDPQFLISFYEKMQSDKGSIPDRFSAQQFSDYHSELNMSSLELGDSALYFCASSGEGGLDEQFFGPGTRLTVL.

In its sample, this clonotype was seen many times. The V and J genes are TRBV20-1 and TRBJ2-2; D unresolved. The CDR3 totals 14 residues. The V end was cut by 2 bases, the J end by 3 bases, with 10 bases between. The germline gives CDR1 DFQATT, CDR2 SNEGSKA (reference sequence). Here the CDR3 DNA reads TGCAGTGCTAGACTTGGGTTCGACACCGGGGAGCTGTTTTTT. It specifies CSARLGFDTGELFF.

This clonotype came up a few times. The V call is TRBV20-1, the J call TRBJ2-3; a weak D match, TRBD1 (6 bases). The CDR3 totals 14 residues. Trimming cost V 6 bases and J 2 bases, with 15 bases left between them. Germline loops: CDR1 DFQATT, CDR2 SNEGSKA (reference sequence). The CDR3 region is CSAIRDIDTDTQYF. The CDR3 DNA follows: TGCAGTGCAATCCGGGACATCGACACAGATACGCAGTATTTT.

The table lists this clonotype with many counts. The chain recombines TRBV5-1 with TRBJ1-4; D is perhaps TRBD1 (5 bases). Deletions cut 0 bases from V and 6 bases from J, with 6 bases between. Germline values: CDR1 SGHRS, CDR2 YFSETQ. The CDR3 consists of 13 residues. The CDR3 is CASSLAGHEKLFF. CDR3 nucleotide sequence: TGCGCCAGCAGCTTGGCGGGACATGAAAAACTGTTTTTT.

J is TRBJ2-7 and V is TRBV11-3, with D maybe TRBD2 (6 bases). Germline CDR1 reads SGHNT; CDR2 reads YENEEA. Trimming removed 5 bases from V and 6 bases from J, with 20 bases in between. The CDR3 contains 15 residues. Here the CDR3 DNA reads TGTGCCAGCAGCCCTACTTCTCCTGGAGGGCGCGAGCAGTACTTC. Its translation is CASSPTSPGGREQYF.

This clonotype has a single count. The rearrangement uses TRBV24-1 and TRBJ2-3; TRBD2 aligns across 9 bases. The ends lost 6 bases at V and 1 base at J; junction bases unmatched: 4. Germline V CDR1 and CDR2: KGHDR, SFDVKD. The CDR3 length is 15 residues. This chain's CDR3 is CATSTLAGRTDTQYF. CDR3 DNA: TGTGCCACCAGTACGCTAGCGGGACGCACAGATACGCAGTATTTT.

This clonotype was counted ten times or more. The chain links TRBV28 to TRBJ1-2, with 7 bases that match TRBD1. After removal of 6 bases from V and 3 bases from J, the junction contained 13 bases not matched to a gene. The CDR3 is made up of 16 amino acids. Germline V gives CDR1 MDHEN, CDR2 SYDVKM. In DNA form, the CDR3 reads TGTGCCAGCAGCACTAGGGGACAGCCCTCTGACTATGGCTACACCTTC. This gives the protein CASSTRGQPSDYGYTF.

This clonotype was counted many times. This chain links TRBV28 with TRBJ1-6; the match to TRBD1 covers 7 bases. This CDR3 has 14 amino acids. CDR1 is MDHEN and CDR2 is SYDVKM in the germline V gene. V gave up 7 bases and J gave up 13 bases; unmatched junction bases: 13. CDR3 sequence reads: CASNQPGQLPPLHF. In nucleotides, the CDR3 is TGTGCCAGCAATCAACCGGGACAGCTCCCCCCCCTCCACTTT.

This clonotype was seen repeatedly, ten times or more. This sequence joins TRBV3-1 and TRBJ1-1; TRBD1 is a possible D gene (6 bases). This CDR3 has 13 residues. With 3 bases removed from V and 4 bases from J, the gap between germline ends came to 9 bases. CDR1 is LGHDT, CDR2 YNNKEL, per germline (reference sequence). CDR3 protein: CASSQVRGTEAFF. The CDR3 region has the DNA TGTGCCAGCAGCCAGGTCAGGGGCACTGAAGCTTTCTTT.

This clonotype was detected many times. This rearrangement joins TRBV2 to TRBJ2-2; the D is unclear. CDR1 and CDR2 (germline): SNHLY, FYNNEI. V was pared by 3 bases and J by 5 bases, with 7 bases between. This CDR3 region has 13 residues. The CDR3 spells CASSEERTGELFF. CDR3 DNA sequence: TGTGCCAGCAGTGAGGAAAGGACCGGGGAGCTGTTTTTT.

This clonotype was observed at least ten times. This sequence joins TRBV20-1 and TRBJ1-2; D may be TRBD1 (5 bases). The CDR3 sequence is 14 residues long. Germline lookup yields CDR1 DFQATT and CDR2 SNEGSKA (reference sequence). The ends were cut back, 1 base at V and 4 bases at J, with 13 bases in the middle. Written as DNA, the CDR3 is TGCAGTGCTAGAGGGGACGGGAAATTCTATGGCTACACCTTC. It codes for CSARGDGKFYGYTF.

The chain links TRBV4-2 to TRBJ1-2, with unresolved D. In germline, CDR1 is LGHNA, CDR2 YNFKEQ. The V gene lost 0 bases and the J gene lost 0 bases, with 5 bases spanning the gap. The CDR3 covers 14 residues. The CDR3 region is CASSQDLANYGYTF. For the CDR3, the DNA is TGTGCCAGCAGCCAAGACTTAGCTAACTATGGCTACACCTTC.

Ten or more counts support this clonotype. The rearrangement links TRBV5-1 to TRBJ2-5, with D possibly matching TRBD1 (5 bases). The length of the CDR3 is 13 residues. The V and J ends lost 4 bases and 3 bases respectively, with 10 bases between them. Per germline, CDR1 SGHRS and CDR2 YFSETQ. CDR3: CASSTVGEETQYF. The CDR3 bases are TGCGCCAGCAGCACAGTAGGGGAAGAGACCCAGTACTTC.

This rearrangement joins TRBV7-6 to TRBJ2-1; TRBD2 is a possible D gene (5 bases). This CDR3 comprises 15 residues. The germline V gene encodes CDR1 SGHVS and CDR2 FNYEAQ. V gave up 2 bases and J gave up 3 bases, with 11 bases separating them. The CDR3 region has the DNA TGTGCCAGCAGCTTAATGGGAGCACGCTACAATGAGCAGTTCTTC. This sequence encodes CASSLMGARYNEQFF. Complete variable domain (other parts from reference TRBV7-6 and TRBJ2-1): GAGVSQSPRYKVTKRGQDVALRCDPISGHVSLYWYRQALGQGPEFLTYFNYEAQQDKSGLPNDRFSAERPEGSISTLTIQRTEQRDSAMYRCASSLMGARYNEQFFGPGTRLTVL.

The chain employs TRBV5-1 and TRBJ2-1; perhaps D is TRBD1 or TRBD2 (5 bases each). The length of the CDR3 is 13 residues. Trimming removed 3 bases from V and 10 bases from J, with 14 bases in between. Germline CDR1 reads SGHRS; CDR2 reads YFSETQ. CDR3 in amino acids: CASSSLGATEQFF. The DNA for the CDR3 is TGCGCCAGCAGCTCCCTCGGGGCCACCGAGCAGTTCTTC. Full variable domain (missing parts from reference TRBV5-1 and TRBJ2-1): KAGVTQTPRYLIKTRGQQVTLSCSPISGHRSVSWYQQTPGQGLQFLFEYFSETQRNKGNFPGRFSGRQFSNSRSEMNVSTLELGDSALYLCASSSLGATEQFFGPGTRLTVL.

The V and J genes are TRBV4-1 and TRBJ2-5; D remains ambiguous. The CDR3 is 14 residues long. V was clipped by 4 bases and J by 2 bases, with 11 bases between them. Germline loops: CDR1 MGHRA, CDR2 YSYEKL. In nucleotides, the CDR3 is TGCGCCAGCAGCCCAGGCAGCTTACAAGAGACCCAGTACTTC. Its protein product is CASSPGSLQETQYF.

V and J are TRBV20-1 and TRBJ1-6, with D maybe TRBD1 (6 bases). Germline CDR1 reads DFQATT; CDR2 reads SNEGSKA (reference sequence). V was clipped by 6 bases and J by 4 bases, with 19 bases between them. The CDR3 spans 16 residues. CDR3 DNA: TGCAGTGCGCAATCGACAGGAAGAGGGTATAATTCACCCCTCCACTTT. It codes for CSAQSTGRGYNSPLHF.

In this sample, this clonotype turned up many times. The genes are TRBV7-2 and TRBJ2-3; 10 positions match TRBD2. The CDR3 consists of 17 residues. V dropped 1 base and J dropped 2; count of bases not matched to a gene: 6. CDR1 and CDR2 (germline): SGHTA, FQGNSA. DNA for the CDR3: TGTGCCAGCAGCTTAGGTGGTAGCGGGAGGTTCACAGATACGCAGTATTTT. As protein: CASSLGGSGRFTDTQYF.

Notes on this clonotype: This may arise from a read error, as a much more abundant clone is one base away. The chain has TRBV30 and TRBJ2-1; D remains unclear. This CDR3 is built from 12 residues. Germline V gene sequence: CDR1 GTSNPN, CDR2 SVGIG (reference sequence). In DNA form, the CDR3 reads TGTGTCTGGAGTCGGAACTACAATGAGCAGTTCTTC. Encoded protein: CVWSRNYNEQFF.